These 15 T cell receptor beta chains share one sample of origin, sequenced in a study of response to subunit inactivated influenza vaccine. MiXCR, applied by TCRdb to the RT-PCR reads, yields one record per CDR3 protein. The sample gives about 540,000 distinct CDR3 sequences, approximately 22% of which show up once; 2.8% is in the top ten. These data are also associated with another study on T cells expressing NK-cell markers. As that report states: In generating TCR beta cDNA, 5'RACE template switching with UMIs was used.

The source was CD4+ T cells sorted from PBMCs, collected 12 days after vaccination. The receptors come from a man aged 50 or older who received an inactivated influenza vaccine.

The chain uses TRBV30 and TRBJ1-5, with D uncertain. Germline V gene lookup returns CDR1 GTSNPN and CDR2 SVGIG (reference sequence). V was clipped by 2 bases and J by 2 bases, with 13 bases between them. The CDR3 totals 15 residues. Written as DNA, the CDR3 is TGTGCCTGGAGTCTAGGACTTGGCGGCAATCAGCCCCAGCATTTT. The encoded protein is CAWSLGLGGNQPQHF.

CDR3 sequence: CASSPGQVAYEQYF. CDR3 DNA sequence: TGTGCCAGCAGCCCGGGACAGGTAGCCTACGAGCAGTACTTC. The chain is built from TRBV9 and TRBJ2-7, with TRBD1 identical over 8 bases. The CDR3 covers 14 residues. CDR1 is SGDLS and CDR2 is YYNGEE in the germline V gene. Trimming took 4 bases from V and 2 from J; bases not matched to a gene: 5.

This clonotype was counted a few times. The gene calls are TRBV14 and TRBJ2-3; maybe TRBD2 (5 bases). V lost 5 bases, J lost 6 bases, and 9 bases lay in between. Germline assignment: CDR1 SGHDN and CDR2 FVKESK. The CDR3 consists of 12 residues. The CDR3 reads CASSSGSDTQYF. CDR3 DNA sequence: TGTGCCAGCAGCTCGGGGTCGGATACGCAGTATTTT.

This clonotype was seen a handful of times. The CDR3 loop reads CASSVTGTANTGELFF. CDR3 DNA sequence: TGTGCCAGCAGCGTAACCGGGACAGCTAACACCGGGGAGCTGTTTTTT. The chain combines TRBV9 with TRBJ2-2; 7 nucleotides agree with TRBD1. The CDR3 is 16 amino acids. V dropped 1 base and J dropped 2; count of bases not matched to a gene: 5. Germline values: CDR1 SGDLS, CDR2 YYNGEE. Complete variable domain (other parts from reference TRBV9 and TRBJ2-2): DSGVTQTPKHLITATGQRVTLRCSPRSGDLSVYWYQQSLDQGLQFLIQYYNGEERAKGNILERFSAQQFPDLHSELNLSSLELGDSALYFCASSVTGTANTGELFFGEGSRLTVL.

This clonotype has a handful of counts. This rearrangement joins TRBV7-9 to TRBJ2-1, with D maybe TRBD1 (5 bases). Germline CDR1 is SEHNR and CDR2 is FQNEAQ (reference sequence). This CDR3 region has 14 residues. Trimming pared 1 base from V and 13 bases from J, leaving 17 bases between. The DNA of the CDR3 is TGTGCCAGCAGCTTAGTCAGGGATTACCCCATCCAGTTCTTC. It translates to CASSLVRDYPIQFF.

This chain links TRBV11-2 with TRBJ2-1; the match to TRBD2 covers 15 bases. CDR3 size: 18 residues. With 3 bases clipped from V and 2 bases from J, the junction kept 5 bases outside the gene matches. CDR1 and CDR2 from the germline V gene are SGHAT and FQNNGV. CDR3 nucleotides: TGTGCCAGCAGCTTGGGACTAGCGGGAGGCCCTGCCTACAATGAGCAGTTCTTC. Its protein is CASSLGLAGGPAYNEQFF.

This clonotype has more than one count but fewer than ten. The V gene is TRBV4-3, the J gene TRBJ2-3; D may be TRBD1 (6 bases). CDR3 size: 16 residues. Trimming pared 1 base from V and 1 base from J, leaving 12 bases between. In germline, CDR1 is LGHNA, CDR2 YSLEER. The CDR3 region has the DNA TGCGCCAGCAGCCAAGGGTTGTCAGGGGGCACAGATACGCAGTATTTT. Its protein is CASSQGLSGGTDTQYF.

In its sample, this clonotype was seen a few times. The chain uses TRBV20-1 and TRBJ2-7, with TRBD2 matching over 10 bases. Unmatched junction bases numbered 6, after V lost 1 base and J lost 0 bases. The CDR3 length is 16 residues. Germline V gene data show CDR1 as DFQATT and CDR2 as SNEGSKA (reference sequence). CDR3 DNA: TGCAGTGCTAGAGGAGGTAGCGGGGGGAGCTCCTACGAGCAGTACTTC. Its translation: CSARGGSGGSSYEQYF.

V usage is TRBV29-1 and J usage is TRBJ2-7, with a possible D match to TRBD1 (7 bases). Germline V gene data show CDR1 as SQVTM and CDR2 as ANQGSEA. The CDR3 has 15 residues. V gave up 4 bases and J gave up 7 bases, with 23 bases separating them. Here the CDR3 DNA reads TGCAGCGTTGGAGGGGCGGGACAGCCCCTTGGAGAGCAGTACTTC. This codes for CSVGGAGQPLGEQYF.

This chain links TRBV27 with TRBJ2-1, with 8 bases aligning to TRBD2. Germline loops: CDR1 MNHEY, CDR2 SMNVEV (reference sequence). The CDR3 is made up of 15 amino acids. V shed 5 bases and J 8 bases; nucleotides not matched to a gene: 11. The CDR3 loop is CASSASGSDPDEQFF. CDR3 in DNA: TGTGCCAGCAGTGCAAGCGGGAGTGATCCCGATGAGCAGTTCTTC.

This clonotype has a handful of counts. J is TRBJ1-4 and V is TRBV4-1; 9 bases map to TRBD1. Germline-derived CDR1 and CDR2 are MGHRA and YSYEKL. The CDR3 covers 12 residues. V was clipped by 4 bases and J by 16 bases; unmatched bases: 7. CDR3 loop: CASSLPGQGPFF. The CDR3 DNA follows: TGCGCCAGCAGCCTACCGGGACAGGGACCGTTTTTT.

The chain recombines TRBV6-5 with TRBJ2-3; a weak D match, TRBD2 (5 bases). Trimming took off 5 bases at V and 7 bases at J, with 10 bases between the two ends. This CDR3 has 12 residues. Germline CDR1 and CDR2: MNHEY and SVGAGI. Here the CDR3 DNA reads TGTGCCAGCAGTACTACTAGAAATACGCAGTATTTT. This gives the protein CASSTTRNTQYF.

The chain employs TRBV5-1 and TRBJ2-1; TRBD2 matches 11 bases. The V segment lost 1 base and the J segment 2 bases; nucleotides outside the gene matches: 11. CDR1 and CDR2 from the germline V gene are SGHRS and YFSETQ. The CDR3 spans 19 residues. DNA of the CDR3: TGCGCCAGCAGCTTGCCGCTAGCGGGAGGCCTCAAAACCTACAATGAGCAGTTCTTC. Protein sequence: CASSLPLAGGLKTYNEQFF.

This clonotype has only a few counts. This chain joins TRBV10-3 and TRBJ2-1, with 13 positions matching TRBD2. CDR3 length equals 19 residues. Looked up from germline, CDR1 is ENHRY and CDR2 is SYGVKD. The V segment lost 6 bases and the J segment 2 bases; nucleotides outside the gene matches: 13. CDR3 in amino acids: CAISTGRTSGGGTYNEQFF. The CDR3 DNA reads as TGTGCCATCAGCACAGGGAGGACTAGCGGGGGAGGGACCTACAATGAGCAGTTCTTC.

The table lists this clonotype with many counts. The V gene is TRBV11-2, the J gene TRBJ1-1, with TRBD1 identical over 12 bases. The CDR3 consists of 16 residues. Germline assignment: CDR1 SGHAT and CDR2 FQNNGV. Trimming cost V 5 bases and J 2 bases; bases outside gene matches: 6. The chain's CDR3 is CASSASGTGGNTEAFF. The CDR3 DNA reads TGTGCCAGCAGCGCATCCGGGACAGGGGGCAACACTGAAGCTTTCTTT.